This T cell receptor (beta chain) was sequenced in a study of Ad26.COV2.S vaccination and SARS-CoV-2 variants. General study results and limits: Spike-specific TCR breadth was greater after Ad26.COV2.S than placebo.

On this clone itself: Its target is unknown.

Indicated treatment: approximately 18 received Ad26.COV2.S at low or high dose, single or two shots; about 5 received placebo; per-sample allocation not given. Day 63 after the first vaccine or placebo injection was the time point for sampling. The study used a vaccine consisting of an Ad26 vector that expressed Wuhan-strain SARS-CoV-2 spike. Repertoires were generated with immunoSEQ multiplex PCR, while TCRdb's copy carries only in-frame clones and drops some. The sample has around 370,000 clones, 85% seen once; the top ten hold about 3.3%. The V gene end was trimmed by 0 bases and the J gene end by 3 bases; junction bases not matched to a gene: 5. This CDR3 is built from 16 residues. Germline CDR1 and CDR2: MNHEY and SVGAGI.

The chain has TRBV6-5 and TRBJ2-1, with 7 bases aligning to TRBD2. The sequence came from a person between 18 and 59 years old who received the Ad26.COV2.S COVID-19 vaccine or a placebo. Material: peripheral blood, obtained in a trial of Ad26.COV2.S vaccine versus placebo. The DNA for the CDR3 is TGTGCCAGCAGTTACTCTCCCCAGCGGGGCTACAATGAGCAGTTCTTC. Translating gives CASSYSPQRGYNEQFF.